The present T cell receptor (beta chain) was sequenced within a study of T cells after yellow fever vaccination (dated by TCRdb to between 2018 and 2021). A note on the overall study: The SMART-Seq v4 Ultra Low Input RNA kit was used to prepare libraries from fractions with low cell numbers. Bulk TCR alpha and beta repertoires were sequenced longitudinally to track T-cell clones before and after primary and booster YFV17D yellow fever vaccination. Two healthy male donors, one aged 18 to 29 and one aged 30 to 40 years, were included in the cohort. Blood was drawn at multiple timepoints before and after primary and secondary immunization, with bulk PBMC replicates and cell subsets isolated. The investigation overall reported the following: Compared with the primary T-cell response, the secondary T-cell response was weaker but faster, peaking on day 5 rather than day 15. A small fraction of clonotypes showed up in both the CD4 and CD8 compartments, probably as a result of convergent recombination. FACS-sorted repertoires could contain abundant contaminating clonotypes from the bulk population, so computational filtering was required. Most clones expanded after primary vaccination were re-detected after the booster (just under 97% of CD4 and around nine tenths of CD8), suggesting broad memory maintenance. Because the study included only a couple of donors, the extent to which the findings can be generalized is limited.

This clonotype was counted a few times. This clone's antigen is unknown. No much larger clonotype is one base removed from it; base qualities were not supplied. The sample's treatment or condition label is to be understood as: live attenuated yellow fever vaccine strain. At each blood-draw timepoint, two biological replicates of bulk PBMCs were collected. A standard Ficoll-Paque protocol was used to isolate PBMCs from peripheral blood. TriZol was used to extract RNA from bulk PBMCs, from CD4 and CD8 fractions, and from dextramer-positive and dextramer-negative fractions. Including cysteine and phenylalanine, the CDR3 has 14 amino acids. Just CDR3 DNA is preserved here, 42 bases in frame from base 1. Trimming at the junction amounts to 4 bases on V and 2 bases on J, and the germline ends lie 12 bases apart. Synthesis of TCR cDNA relied on 5'RACE template switching, a step that introduced a universal primer site along with unique molecular identifiers. cDNA synthesis was primed from both the TCR alpha and TCR beta constant segments. Two PCR steps were used to amplify libraries, with sample barcodes and sequencing adapters being added in the second step. Libraries were sequenced on Illumina HiSeq 2500 (2x100 bp) or NovaSeq (2x150 bp). Per the source publication's procedure: Reads were demultiplexed and collapsed into UMI consensus sequences with MIGEC, and V(D)J alignment was performed with MiXCR. Using edgeR on replicate PBMC samples, clonotypes were called vaccine-responding if FDR was below 0.01 and the log2 fold change was above 5 up to day 15. Each bulk clonotype received a CD4 or CD8 identity based on whether the sequenced CD4 or CD8 repertoire contained that clonotype at higher abundance. Using fastp trimming at Q25 and MiXCR clonotype assembly, TCRdb reanalyzed the public sequencing data and kept in-frame beta chains. All rows with the same CDR3 protein become a single entry with the most common DNA and genes. The V and J calls follow TCRdb's processing rather than the paper's. Here the sample has some 350,000 distinct CDR3 sequences; approximately 10% occur a single time. The ten largest make up more than 15% of the sample.

The source of this sequence is a man between 18 and 35 years old who received the YFV17D yellow fever vaccine. This sample comprised PBMCs, obtained on the day of the first yellow fever vaccination. The rearrangement combines TRBV12-3 or TRBV12-4 with TRBJ2-7; the best D guess is TRBD2, with 6 bases matching. This receptor carries the CDR3 CASSSPGVPYEQYF. In nucleotides, the sequence is TGTGCCAGCAGTTCTCCGGGGGTTCCCTACGAGCAGTACTTC.